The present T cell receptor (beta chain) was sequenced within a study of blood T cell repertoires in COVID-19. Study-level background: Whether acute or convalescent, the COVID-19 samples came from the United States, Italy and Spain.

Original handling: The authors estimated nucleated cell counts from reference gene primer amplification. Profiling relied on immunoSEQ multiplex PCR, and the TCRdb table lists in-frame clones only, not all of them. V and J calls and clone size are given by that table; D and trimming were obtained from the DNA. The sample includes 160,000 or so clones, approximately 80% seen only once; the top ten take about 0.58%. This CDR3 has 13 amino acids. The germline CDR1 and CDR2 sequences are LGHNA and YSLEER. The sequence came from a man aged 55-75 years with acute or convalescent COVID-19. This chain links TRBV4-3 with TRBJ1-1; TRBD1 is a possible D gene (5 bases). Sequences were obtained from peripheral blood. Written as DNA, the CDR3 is TGCGCAACGGGGCGGGGCGGGAACACTGAAGCTTTCTTT. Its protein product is CATGRGGNTEAFF.